Sequencing of this T cell receptor beta chain was carried out in a study of blood T cell repertoires in COVID-19. On the study more broadly: Samples of COVID-19 (acute and convalescent) were obtained from the United States, Italy and Spain. Sources were T cells, B-cell-depleted T cells, or PBMCs; the material itself was cDNA or gDNA.

The CDR3 loop spans 16 amino acids. Germline CDR1 SGHDT, CDR2 YYEEEE. Trimming shortened V by 2 bases and J by 2 bases, and 15 bases separated the two germline ends. As handled by the study authors: Reference gene primer amplification in the assay estimated nucleated cell counts. Only in-frame clones appear in the TCRdb table, and some are missing; sequencing was by immunoSEQ multiplex PCR. That table supplies the V and J calls and clone size; D and trimming were determined from the DNA. The sample consists of more than 85,000 clones, approximately 82% of them appearing once. The J gene is TRBJ2-3, the V gene TRBV5-6, with a tentative D call TRBD2 (6 bases). The TCR originated in a man aged 60-69 years with acute or convalescent COVID-19. Sequencing was performed on peripheral blood. CDR3 residues: CASSLSPAGPTDTQYF. The CDR3 DNA sequence: TGTGCCAGCAGCTTATCTCCTGCGGGGCCCACAGATACGCAGTATTTT.